Following are 6 T cell receptor beta chains from one sample sequenced in a study of T-cell reconstitution after alpha-beta-depleted transplantation in children. Preparing the TCRbeta library involved the use of unique molecular identifiers. TCRdb independently ran MiXCR on the PCR reads; one entry per CDR3 protein. The table has some 300,000 distinct CDR3 sequences, approximately 10% seen once. The material sequenced was PBMCs from the stem cell graft donor, taken from the stem cell graft. The receptors were sampled from a human donor who donated a stem cell graft to a child with acute lymphoblastic leukemia.

In this sample, this clonotype turned up a few times. The J gene is TRBJ2-5, the V gene TRBV11-2; perhaps TRBD2 as D (6 bases). The V gene lost 1 base and the J gene lost 5 bases, with 17 bases spanning the gap. From germline, CDR1 is SGHAT and CDR2 FQNNGV. This CDR3 is built from 16 residues. CDR3: CASSLASLARGETQYF. The CDR3 DNA sequence: TGTGCCAGCAGCTTAGCGTCTCTAGCCCGGGGGGAGACCCAGTACTTC.

This clonotype was observed many times. The CDR3: CASSPRTGNYGYTF. In nucleotides, the CDR3 is TGTGCCAGCAGCCCACGGACAGGGAACTATGGCTACACCTTC. This rearrangement joins TRBV7-2 to TRBJ1-2, with 8 bases that match TRBD1. The CDR3 is made up of 14 amino acids. After removal of 5 bases from V and 2 bases from J, the junction contained 4 bases not matched to a gene. CDR1 is SGHTA, CDR2 FQGNSA, per germline.

This clonotype was counted a few times. The chain carries TRBV15 and TRBJ1-1; 12 positions agree with TRBD1. Germline CDR1 is LNHNV and CDR2 is YYDKDF (reference sequence). This CDR3 contains 13 residues. The trim removed 9 bases at V and 4 bases at J, leaving 3 bases unmatched. The CDR3 protein is CATRGQGATEAFF. CDR3 nucleotides: TGTGCCACGAGGGGACAGGGGGCCACTGAAGCTTTCTTT. The variable domain in full, completed from reference TRBV15 and TRBJ1-1, reads DAMVIQNPRYQVTQFGKPVTLSCSQTLNHNVMYWYQQKSSQAPKLLFHYYDKDFNNEADTPDNFQSRRPNTSFCFLDIRSPGLGDTAMYLCATRGQGATEAFFGQGTRLTVV.

This clonotype was picked up a small number of times. V gene TRBV20-1 combines with J gene TRBJ2-7; 10 bases agree with TRBD2. V lost 4 bases, J lost 6 bases, and 9 bases stayed unmatched. Germline CDR1 reads DFQATT; CDR2 reads SNEGSKA (reference sequence). This CDR3 region has 14 residues. CDR3 sequence reads: CSATPASGSREQYF. CDR3 coding DNA: TGCAGTGCTACCCCGGCTAGCGGGAGCCGCGAGCAGTACTTC.

The gene calls are TRBV4-3 and TRBJ2-1, with D perhaps matching TRBD2 (5 bases). The germline V gene encodes CDR1 LGHNA and CDR2 YSLEER. V was clipped by 1 base and J by 4 bases, with 14 bases between them. This CDR3 has 16 residues. CDR3 amino acids: CASSQGAQRRYNEQFF. DNA for the CDR3: TGCGCCAGCAGCCAAGGGGCCCAGCGGCGGTACAATGAGCAGTTCTTC.

The sample holds many counts of this clonotype. The chain couples TRBV29-1 to TRBJ2-5, with D possibly being TRBD1 (6 bases). The CDR3 has 13 residues. Germline CDR1 and CDR2: SQVTM and ANQGSEA. With 1 base removed from V and 1 base from J, the gap between germline ends came to 7 bases. CDR3 in amino acids: CSVEGTVQETQYF. The CDR3 DNA sequence: TGCAGCGTTGAAGGGACAGTCCAAGAGACCCAGTACTTC. Filled out from reference TRBV29-1 and TRBJ2-5, the complete variable domain reads SAVISQKPSRDICQRGTSLTIQCQVDSQVTMMFWYRQQPGQSLTLIATANQGSEATYESGFVIDKFPISRPNLTFSTLTVSNMSPEDSSIYLCSVEGTVQETQYFGPGTRLLVL.